This entry lists 10 T cell receptor beta chains sequenced from one sample in a study of T cells after posttransplantation cyclophosphamide. Treatment was busulfan-fludarabine conditioning, a marrow graft, and cyclophosphamide on days +3 and +4. Measured with immunoSEQ multiplex PCR; TCRdb has only the in-frame clones, and not every one. Observed in the sample are roughly 6,800 clones, none of them singletons. The sample consisted of PBMCs, taken after allogeneic stem cell transplant with posttransplant cyclophosphamide. All receptors derive from a female patient aged 45-60 years who received an allogeneic stem cell transplant from a related donor, was CMV-positive, and had no GVHD. The graft donor may be the source of some T cells.

This clone was seen repeatedly, ten times or more. The chain carries TRBV5-1 and TRBJ2-7, with TRBD2 identical over 9 bases. CDR1 SGHRS and CDR2 YFSETQ come from the germline V gene. The length of the CDR3 is 14 residues. V was pared by 0 bases and J by 5 bases, with 3 bases of the junction left unmatched. This chain's CDR3 is CASSLAAGGHEQYF. DNA for the CDR3: TGCGCCAGCAGCTTGGCGGCGGGAGGGCACGAGCAGTACTTC.

This clone was counted ten times or more. This rearrangement joins TRBV7-2 to TRBJ2-1; 9 bases align to TRBD2. The CDR3 covers 15 residues. Trimming cost V 3 bases and J 4 bases; bases outside gene matches: 4. Germline CDR1 and CDR2: SGHTA and FQGNSA. The CDR3 loop is CASSFGGRGYNEQFF. CDR3 nucleotide sequence: TGTGCCAGCAGCTTTGGCGGGAGGGGGTACAATGAGCAGTTCTTC.

In this sample, this clone turned up many times. The J gene is TRBJ2-1, the V gene TRBV12-3 or TRBV12-4, with a possible D match to TRBD2 (6 bases). V was shortened by 6 bases and J by 10 bases, with 10 bases between the two germline ends. The CDR3 is made up of 11 amino acids. The DNA of the CDR3 is TGTGCCAGCAGCACCGGGGGAGAGCAGTTCTTC. As protein: CASSTGGEQFF.

This clone has a count of ten or more. V gene TRBV18 combines with J gene TRBJ2-1; a weak D match, TRBD1 (6 bases). The V gene lost 0 bases and the J gene lost 8 bases, with 11 bases spanning the gap. Germline V gene sequence: CDR1 KGHSH, CDR2 LQKENI. There are 14 residues in the CDR3. Written as DNA, the CDR3 is TGTGCCAGCTCACCACCTACAGGGAACGATGAGCAGTTCTTC. Its translation is CASSPPTGNDEQFF.

This clone has at least ten counts. This chain links TRBV28 with TRBJ1-2; tentatively, D is TRBD1 (6 bases). CDR3 length: 15 residues. Germline values: CDR1 MDHEN, CDR2 SYDVKM. Trimming stripped 7 bases from V and 4 bases from J, with 19 bases between. CDR3 sequence: CASTPGGPPIYGYTF. DNA of the CDR3: TGTGCCAGCACCCCGGGGGGGCCCCCAATCTATGGCTACACCTTC.

This clone was observed many times. The gene calls are TRBV28 and TRBJ1-1, with D possibly matching TRBD1 (6 bases). Trimming left V 3 bases short and J 4 bases short, with 9 bases between. CDR3 size: 13 residues. Germline V gene data show CDR1 as MDHEN and CDR2 as SYDVKM. The CDR3 loop is CASSLIGGTEAFF. The CDR3 DNA is TGTGCCAGCAGTTTGATAGGGGGCACTGAAGCTTTCTTT.

This clone was observed a few times. This chain uses TRBV24-1 with TRBJ2-5; 9 positions match TRBD1. The CDR3 consists of 17 residues. With 3 bases clipped from V and 3 bases from J, the junction kept 10 bases outside the gene matches. CDR1 and CDR2 from the germline V gene are KGHDR and SFDVKD. CDR3 DNA: TGTGCCACCAGTGATCAGAGGGACAGGGAGAATAAAGAGACCCAGTACTTC. Encoded protein: CATSDQRDRENKETQYF.

This clone was found many times. The CDR3 DNA sequence: TGTGCCAGCTCACTGGAGGTAGCGGGAGTCGGAGAGACCCAGTACTTC. Protein: CASSLEVAGVGETQYF. V usage is TRBV18 and J usage is TRBJ2-5, with 9 bases aligning to TRBD2. The germline V gene encodes CDR1 KGHSH and CDR2 LQKENI. V dropped 4 bases and J dropped 4; count of bases not matched to a gene: 10. The CDR3 runs 16 residues.

At least ten counts were recorded for this clone. The genes are TRBV7-6 and TRBJ2-3; a possible D gene is TRBD1 (6 bases). Trimming removed 5 bases at V and 2 bases at J, with 14 bases between. Germline CDR1 is SGHVS and CDR2 is FNYEAQ. The CDR3 length is 15 residues. The CDR3 sequence is CASSTRQEFTDTQYF. The CDR3 nucleotides read TGTGCCAGCAGCACCCGACAGGAGTTCACAGATACGCAGTATTTT.

This clone was seen many times. The chain carries TRBV6-4 and TRBJ1-1, with a weak D call TRBD1 (6 bases). V lost 7 bases, J lost 4 bases, and 16 bases lay in between. Germline V gene sequence: CDR1 MRHNA, CDR2 SNTAGT. This CDR3 has 14 amino acids. The CDR3 coding sequence is TGTGCCAGCAAGGACAGTAGTTTAAGCACTGAAGCTTTCTTT. This sequence encodes CASKDSSLSTEAFF.